This T cell receptor beta chain came from a study of cytomegalovirus exposure and HLA in healthy donors (dated by TCRdb to about 2017). About the full investigation: An earlier analysis of roughly 500 of the donors reported approximately 300 Gb of sequence data and 100 million to 140 million unique TCR beta sequences from 150 million to 200 million T cells. Approximately 300 gigabases of sequencing data and approximately 92 million unique TCR sequences made up an early release that covered about 640 HLA-typed donors. The genetic ancestry cluster associated with self-reported Caucasian donors included around four fifths of the approximately 410 genotyped donors. The study aimed to test whether cataloging public T cell receptors could reveal signatures of past pathogen exposure. Using immunosequencing, the study profiled T cell repertoires from about 610 subjects and related those repertoires to cytomegalovirus serostatus. A separate validation cohort of approximately 130 different subjects was used in addition to the 666-subject first cohort. High-throughput TCR immunosequencing, statistical association of individual TCRs with disease status, and machine learning were combined to predict cytomegalovirus infection status. A later analysis re-examined previously published TCR beta repertoires from about 700 donors and added high-resolution HLA genotyping to investigate patterns of TCR occurrence. The later analysis used no new phenotypic data to find candidate immune exposures, relying instead on TCR beta sequences and their occurrence across donors. In an earlier analysis of a few hundred of the donors, high-throughput TCR beta sequencing was used to judge whether each TCR beta V gene segment behaved as functional or pseudogenic. Alongside the repertoire data, information on donor age, sex, ethnicity and CMV serostatus was compiled. Genome-wide SNP genotypes for about three fifths of the roughly 670 donors were used in a later genetic analysis, which treated that subset as a discovery cohort. All discovery cohort repertoires had been generated on a single sequencing platform. Both class I and class II loci were covered by HLA typing, at four-digit resolution. Typing coverage differed by locus: A, B, C, DRB1 and DQB1 were typed in about 620-640 donors, DQA1 in roughly 510, DPA1 in 600 to 610, and DPB1 in 472. About five DR-DQ haplotypes were treated as single units for association and clustering because of strong linkage in the cohort. Across 300 to 500 genotyped donors of the cohort, an average of about 220,000 unique TCR beta nucleotide sequences per donor were sequenced, and about a sixth of those sequences were non-productive.

The cohort was made up of under 800 healthy bone marrow donors. At the time of sampling, all cohort members were nominally healthy, though unrecorded immune exposures were likely present. The donor tested CMV seropositive, placing the donor among the 289 seropositive members of the cohort. A peripheral blood sample was collected from each donor, and TCR beta sequencing was performed on peripheral blood mononuclear cells. Genomic DNA extraction from the blood cell samples was performed with the Qiagen DNeasy Blood Extraction Kit. Results and caveats for the whole study, not just this receptor: In an earlier analysis of some 550 of the donors, most TCR beta V segments were observed in productive rearrangements about 87% or about 30% of the time, broadly matching IMGT annotations. In a later genetic analysis, a missense DCLRE1C variant was associated with V-gene and J-gene trimming of TCR beta chains, and the association was replicated in an independent cohort. A later analysis reported that several top co-occurrence clusters appeared linked to parvovirus B19, influenza, CMV and Epstein-Barr virus. A later analysis found that HLA-associated TCR beta chains were more clonally expanded and had lower generation probabilities than equally common non-associated chains. Assigning TCR associations to individual alleles was difficult when HLA alleles, especially DR and DQ, strongly co-occurred. A later analysis associated 17,000 or so TCR beta sequences with specific HLA alleles at a false discovery rate of 0.05. The sequencing pipeline was judged likely to have produced a cluster of highly shared sequence variants as a technical artifact. According to the authors, the approach could potentially be generalized to other disease states and immunological phenotypes. In this cohort, only TCR beta chains were sequenced, and detectable features were limited by the absence of alpha or paired-chain data. A later genetic analysis reported fewer N-insertions in productive TCRs among donors in an Asian-associated ancestry cluster than the roughly 670-donor mean. A few of the identified cytomegalovirus-associated TCR beta chains were confirmed in vitro to be specific for cytomegalovirus antigens. The presence/absence analyses assumed that sequencing depth was roughly uniform across donors, and that assumption may not be true. A later analysis found that TCR association rates varied across HLA loci, with DRB1 alleles showing the most associated TCRs and HLA-C alleles the fewest. The only immune exposure information available for the cohort was CMV serostatus. Because counts were too low, around 18 rarely observed V segments, including chromosome 9 orphons, were left out of the earlier analysis of roughly 600 of the donors. The study listed 150 to 200 TCR beta chains as associated with cytomegalovirus. A further reported finding was that TCR beta sequences accurately predicted the HLA-A and HLA-B alleles for most subjects in the first cohort. HLA typing was unavailable for some donors at each locus, so association tests used only the typed subset. Most TCR sequences were observed very rarely across donors, whereas some public TCRs were present in many individuals. Correlated functional status among segregating V segments might be attributable to linkage disequilibrium, but an unknown experimental factor could not be ruled out. In a later analysis, most CMV-associated TCR beta chains were found to appear HLA-restricted, with HLA associations seemingly driven largely by CMV exposure. In both the original and validation cohorts, the classifier was reported to diagnose cytomegalovirus status with high specificity and sensitivity.

In this sample, this clone turned up once. Its target antigen remains unknown. Base-call qualities are not available, and no considerably larger clone is one nucleotide away. Library construction relied on the immunoSEQ multiplex PCR assay. For the multiplex PCR, a mixture combining 60 forward primers for TCR Vbeta segments and 13 reverse primers for TCR Jbeta segments was used. The CDR3 region of rearranged TCR beta genes was amplified from genomic DNA by a multiplex PCR assay. The amplified TCR beta libraries were sequenced on the Illumina HiSeq System as 87-base-pair reads. Regarding the original processing steps: A later analysis counted approximately 74 million unique TCR beta chains across the 650 to 700 repertoires, and around 9.9 million of these chains were shared by at least two donors. To remove PCR and sequencing errors, raw reads were error-corrected and collapsed into unique sequences using a nearest-neighbor algorithm that merged closely related sequences. To assign V, D and J gene segments, CDR3 sequences were aligned to IMGT reference sequences. For a sequence to be retained, at least a six-nucleotide match to both a V gene segment and a J gene segment was required. Rearrangements were called productive when the CDR3 lacked stop codons and stayed in frame with V and J; all others were non-productive. CDR3 was defined by IMGT convention, running from the second conserved V-encoded cysteine to the conserved J-encoded phenylalanine. Sequences without an unambiguous match to a single V gene segment were excluded from the earlier analysis of 450 to 650 of the donors. In an earlier analysis of some 590 of the donors, V segments were called functional above 56.7% productive rearrangements and were called segregating when the between-donor standard deviation exceeded 5%. A statistical classification framework was built for diagnosing cytomegalovirus status from the catalog of TCR beta chain sequences. In a later analysis, V and J genes were assigned by comparing TCR nucleotide sequences against IMGT/GENE-DB human TR gene sequences. The TCRdist pipeline was used in a later analysis to assign CDR3 sequences and most-parsimonious VDJ recombination scenarios. In a later analysis, every TCR beta chain was defined by the combination of its CDR3 amino acid sequence and its V-gene family, and reads without a unique V-gene family were dropped. To address suspected cross-contamination and a sequencing artifact, a later analysis removed 450 to 700 highly shared, low-generation-probability nucleotide sequences. In a later analysis, a clonal expansion index for each public chain was calculated from normalized within-repertoire ranks of inferred template counts. Generation probabilities in a later analysis came from a VDJ recombination model fitted to out-of-frame rearrangements, and those results were checked against IGoR. In a later analysis, TCR-TCR, TCR-HLA and TCR-CMV co-occurrence was scored with hypergeometric tests, and a repertoire-size bias correction was applied to TCR pairs. In a later analysis, false discovery rates were estimated by permuting HLA or CMV assignments 20 times. In a later analysis, co-occurring TCRs were grouped with DBSCAN, and TCRdist sequence similarity was added when clustering was performed within HLA-allele-positive subsets. Repertoires with fewer than 30,000 or more than 120,000 public chains were left out of co-occurrence clustering, as were about five repertoires with anomalous nucleotide sharing. The table comes from immuneACCESS by way of TCRdb, which keeps in-frame sequences with V and J called. Part of the clones is missing from these tables; in studies checked, under half for an unresolved V gene and the rest for unknown reasons. V, J and clone size are taken as reported in that table, and D and trimming were inferred from the DNA itself. The sample yields 240,000 or so clones; roughly 87% were counted once. 5.4% of the sample goes to the ten largest clones.

The source material was PBMCs. The source of this sequence is a woman aged 40 to 55 in good health and CMV-seropositive.

At the DNA level, the sequence is TGCGCCAGCAGCGGGGGGACAGCTGCGGGTTCACCCCTCCACTTT. It encodes CASSGGTAAGSPLHF. Here the chain combines TRBV5-1 and TRBJ1-6, with 7 junctional bases fitting TRBD1. Reading from cysteine to phenylalanine, the CDR3 counts 15 amino acids. The sequence is cut down to CDR3 DNA, 45 bases in frame from base 1. Ends trimmed: V by 4 bases, J by 9 bases; bases unmatched to a gene: 10. Based on the germline V gene, the CDR1 and CDR2 sequences are SGHRS and YFSETQ.